This TCR beta chain was obtained from a study of memory CD4+ T cells and cytomegalovirus serostatus. Original data processing: After removing out-of-frame reads, 2 million to 2.5 million distinct TCRbeta sequences remained. TCRdb keeps only in-frame clones here, not all; method: immunoSEQ multiplex PCR. V, J and clone size are those of that table, while D and trimming were read from the DNA. This sample has tens of thousands of clones, with 76% found just once. Deletions cut 1 base from V and 5 bases from J, with 4 bases between. The CDR3 spans 12 residues. CDR1 SGHTS and CDR2 YDEGEE come from the germline V gene. General study results and limits: Suggested: most of the CMV-linked TCR signature lies in CD4+ memory cells. Of approximately 160 reported CMV TCRbeta sequences, roughly 67 were found in memory CD4+ repertoires.

The sort gate was single viable CD3+CD4+CD8-CD45RO+ cells for memory CD4+ T cells. After thawing, CD4+ T cells were positively selected. A remark on this clone: As yet, its antigen is unknown.

The chain joins TRBV5-8 to TRBJ1-5; D call uncertain. This receptor was identified in an adult in good health and CMV-seronegative. Sequencing was done on a sample of memory CD4+ T cells from blood. The CDR3 nucleotides are TGTGCCAGCAGCTTGCTTGATCAGCCCCAGCATTTT. The encoded protein is CASSLLDQPQHF.